Listed below are T cell receptor beta chains from one sample, sequenced in a study of blood T cell repertoires in COVID-19. Repertoires were generated with immunoSEQ multiplex PCR, while TCRdb's copy carries only in-frame clones and drops some. The sample holds 55,000 or so clones, roughly 80% seen once. The sequencing sample was made of peripheral blood. These receptors all stem from a human donor in a cohort sampled during active or convalescent COVID-19. CDR3s include the opening cysteine and the closing phenylalanine or tryptophan. D genes are given only for firm matches. A clone size is listed for some rows: how often the clone was seen (once, few, many), or a class if it is expanded.

>TRBV18|.|TRBJ1-6|TRBD1
TGTGCCAGCTCGACAGGGAATTCACCCCTCCACTTT
CASSTGNSPLHF
>TRBV4-2|.|TRBJ2-2|TRBD2
TGTGCCAGCAGCCAAGTAGTCGGGCTAGCGGGGGTCAACACCGGGGAGCTGTTTTTT
CASSQVVGLAGVNTGELFF
>TRBV7-2|.|TRBJ1-4|.
TGTGCCAGCAGCTTTACGCGCCTCAGGGATCGTTTTACTAATGAAAAACTGTTTTTT
CASSFTRLRDRFTNEKLFF
>TRBV12-3/TRBV12-4|.|TRBJ2-5|.
TGTGCCAGCAGTTTACAGGGTGGGGAGACCCAGTACTTC
CASSLQGGETQYF
>TRBV9|.|TRBJ1-5|.
TGTGCCAGCAGCGTTCAGGGGTTAAGCAATCAGCCCCAGCATTTT
CASSVQGLSNQPQHF
>TRBV7-8|.|TRBJ2-3|TRBD2
TGTGCCAGCAGCTTAGAGGAGCGGGGGGGATATACGCAGTATTTT
CASSLEERGGYTQYF
>TRBV5-4|.|TRBJ2-3|TRBD1
TGTGCCAGCAGCCCCCGACGGACAGGGGTTGGGGATACGCAGTATTTT
CASSPRRTGVGDTQYF
>TRBV6-2/TRBV6-3|.|TRBJ2-5|TRBD1
TGTGCCAGCAGTTACTTAGCAGGGGGAGTGGAGGAGACCCAGTACTTC
CASSYLAGGVEETQYF
>TRBV14|.|TRBJ2-1|.
TGTGCCAGCAGCCTGAGCTCCTACAATGAGCAGTTCTTC
CASSLSSYNEQFF
>TRBV27|.|TRBJ1-1|TRBD1
TGTGCCAGCAGTAGGGACAGGGGCGTCGCTGAAGCTTTCTTT
CASSRDRGVAEAFF
>TRBV7-2|once|TRBJ2-7|TRBD1
TGTGCCAGCAGCATGGCAGGGGGCGCTGGGTACGAGCAGTACTTC
CASSMAGGAGYEQYF
>TRBV4-3|.|TRBJ1-6|TRBD1
TGCGCCAGCAGCCAGAAGGACAGGGGGCACGGATCACCCCTCCACTTT
CASSQKDRGHGSPLHF
>TRBV14|.|TRBJ2-7|.
TGTGCCAGCAGCCAGAACAGGGATTCCTACGAGCAGTACTTC
CASSQNRDSYEQYF
>TRBV27|.|TRBJ1-6|.
TGTGCCAGCAGTTTCGGTGGTTATTCACCCCTCCACTTT
CASSFGGYSPLHF
>TRBV9|.|TRBJ2-7|TRBD1
TGTGCCAGCAGCGTAGGACAGGGGGTTGGCTACGAGCAGTACTTC
CASSVGQGVGYEQYF
>TRBV19|.|TRBJ2-3|TRBD2
TGTGCCAGCCGGACTAGCGGGGGGATCACAGATACGCAGTATTTT
CASRTSGGITDTQYF
>TRBV23-1|.|TRBJ2-7|TRBD1
TGCGCCAGCAGTCACCGGGACAGGGGGCGATACGAGCAGTACTTC
CASSHRDRGRYEQYF
>TRBV25-1|.|TRBJ1-5|TRBD1
TGTGCCAGCTCGACAGGGGGCGCGGGCAATCAGCCCCAGCATTTT
CASSTGGAGNQPQHF
>TRBV5-6|.|TRBJ2-3|TRBD2
TGTGCCAGCCAATCGGGGGGGCGAAATACGCAGTATTTT
CASQSGGRNTQYF
>TRBV10-3|once|TRBJ2-7|TRBD2
TGTGCCATCAGTGAGTCCCTTCAGCGGGGGGTGAACGAGCAGTACTTC
CAISESLQRGVNEQYF
>TRBV2|.|TRBJ2-5|.
TGTGCCAGCAGTGTCCAGGGATGGGAGACCCAGTACTTC
CASSVQGWETQYF
>TRBV18|once|TRBJ2-3|TRBD2
TGTGCCAGCTCACCGAATCTAGCGGGGGGCACAGATACGCAGTATTTT
CASSPNLAGGTDTQYF
>TRBV6-5|.|TRBJ2-7|.
TGTGCCAGCAGTTACTCTGGGGGGTTCACCTACGAGCAGTACTTC
CASSYSGGFTYEQYF
>TRBV6-5|.|TRBJ2-4|.
TGTGCCAGCAGTTACTCGGGGAGCCTAGCCAAAAACATTCAGTACTTC
CASSYSGSLAKNIQYF
>TRBV27|.|TRBJ1-5|.
TGTGCCAGCAGTTTGGGCGACGGTAACAATCAGCCCCAGCATTTT
CASSLGDGNNQPQHF
>TRBV5-1|.|TRBJ1-2|.
TGCGCCAGCAGCCCTCCGGGATCAGCTAACTATGGCTACACCTTC
CASSPPGSANYGYTF
>TRBV19|.|TRBJ2-7|.
TGTGCCTTCAGCCAGTCCTGGGATCACGGGGGTCATCCCTACGAGCAGTACTTC
CAFSQSWDHGGHPYEQYF
>TRBV6-5|once|TRBJ1-2|TRBD1
TGTGCCAGCAGTTACGGGGACAGCCGCTACACCTTC
CASSYGDSRYTF